This T cell receptor beta chain was captured in a study of regulatory T cells in long-lasting Graves disease. As for time point: newly diagnosed GD, antithyroid drugs for less than 3 months. The TCR library used RNA extracted from PBMCs. This clonotype was seen ten or more times. Building the TCR beta libraries relied on iRepertoire HTBI primers, and CDR3 regions underwent Arm-PCR. TCRdb called the multiplex PCR reads again in MiXCR, with one record for every CDR3 protein. The sample has approximately 400,000 distinct CDR3 sequences, 15% seen once; the top ten hold 16%. Germline CDR1 and CDR2: MNHNS and SASEGT. The CDR3 is made up of 14 amino acids. V shed 1 base and J shed 5 bases, with 11 bases lying between them. The same data also went into a second study, on T cells in Graves' hyperthyroidism and ophthalmopathy. From that paper: Blood held most thyroid clonotypes expanded above 0.001 frequency.

The sequencing here drew on peripheral blood mononuclear cells (PBMCs), taken at new diagnosis, from a patient treated with antithyroid drugs. This sequence originates from a woman in her twenties or thirties with Graves disease. The chain employs TRBV6-1 and TRBJ1-2; D uncertain. In DNA form, the CDR3 reads TGTGCCAGCAGTGAAGAACTAACGGTTTATGGCTACACCTTC. Amino acid sequence: CASSEELTVYGYTF.